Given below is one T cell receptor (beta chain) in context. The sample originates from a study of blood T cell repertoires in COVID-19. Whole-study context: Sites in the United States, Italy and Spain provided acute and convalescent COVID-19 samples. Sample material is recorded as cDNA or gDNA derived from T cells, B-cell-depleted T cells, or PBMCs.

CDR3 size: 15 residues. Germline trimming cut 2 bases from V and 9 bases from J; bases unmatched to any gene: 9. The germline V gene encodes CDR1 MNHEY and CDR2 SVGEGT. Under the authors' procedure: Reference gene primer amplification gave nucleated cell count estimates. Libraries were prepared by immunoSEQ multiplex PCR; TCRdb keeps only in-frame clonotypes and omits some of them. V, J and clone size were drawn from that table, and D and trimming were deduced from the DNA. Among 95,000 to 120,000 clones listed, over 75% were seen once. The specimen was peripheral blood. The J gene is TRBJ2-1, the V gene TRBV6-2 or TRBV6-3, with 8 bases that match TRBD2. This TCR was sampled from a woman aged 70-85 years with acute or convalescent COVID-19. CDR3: CASSYVGLVTGEQFF. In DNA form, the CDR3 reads TGTGCCAGCAGTTACGTGGGACTAGTCACCGGTGAGCAGTTCTTC.